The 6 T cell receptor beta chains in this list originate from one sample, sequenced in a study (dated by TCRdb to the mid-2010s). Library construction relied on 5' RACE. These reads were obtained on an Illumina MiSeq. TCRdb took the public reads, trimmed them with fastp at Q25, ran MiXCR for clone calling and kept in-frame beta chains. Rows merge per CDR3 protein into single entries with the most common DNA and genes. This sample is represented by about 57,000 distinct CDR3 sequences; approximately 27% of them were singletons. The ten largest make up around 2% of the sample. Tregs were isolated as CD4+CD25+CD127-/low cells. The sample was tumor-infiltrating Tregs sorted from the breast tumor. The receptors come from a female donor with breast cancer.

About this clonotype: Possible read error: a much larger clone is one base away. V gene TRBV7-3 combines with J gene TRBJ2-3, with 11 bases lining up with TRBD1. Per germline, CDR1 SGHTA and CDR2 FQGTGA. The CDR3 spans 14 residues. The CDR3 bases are TGTACCAGCAGCTCGGGACAGGGGGTAGATACGCAGTATTTT. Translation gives CTSSSGQGVDTQYF. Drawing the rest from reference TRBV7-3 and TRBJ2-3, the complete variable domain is GAGVSQTPSNKVTEKGKYVELRCDPISGHTALYWYRQSLGQGPEFLIYFQGTGAADDSGLPNDRFFAVRPEGSVSTLKIQRTERGDSAVYLCTSSSGQGVDTQYFGPGTRLTVL.

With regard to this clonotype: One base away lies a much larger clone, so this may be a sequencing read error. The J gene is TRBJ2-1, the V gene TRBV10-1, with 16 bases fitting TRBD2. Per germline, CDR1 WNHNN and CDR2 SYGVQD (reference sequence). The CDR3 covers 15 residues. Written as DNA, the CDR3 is TGCGCCGGCAGTACGGGACTAGCGGGGGGGCGTGAGCAGTTCTTC. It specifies CAGSTGLAGGREQFF.

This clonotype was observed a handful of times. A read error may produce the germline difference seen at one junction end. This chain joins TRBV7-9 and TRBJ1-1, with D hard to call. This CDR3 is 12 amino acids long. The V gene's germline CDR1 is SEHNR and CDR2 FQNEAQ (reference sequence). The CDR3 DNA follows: TGTGCCAGCAGCTTTATCCTGGCGAAAGCTTACTTT. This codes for CASSFILAKAYF.

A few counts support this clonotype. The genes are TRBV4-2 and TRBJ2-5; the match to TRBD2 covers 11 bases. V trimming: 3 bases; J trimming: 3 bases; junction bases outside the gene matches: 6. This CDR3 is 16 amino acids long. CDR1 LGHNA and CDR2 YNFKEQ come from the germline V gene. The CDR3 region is CASSQGLADLKETQYF. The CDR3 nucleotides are TGTGCCAGCAGCCAGGGACTAGCGGATCTTAAAGAGACCCAGTACTTC.

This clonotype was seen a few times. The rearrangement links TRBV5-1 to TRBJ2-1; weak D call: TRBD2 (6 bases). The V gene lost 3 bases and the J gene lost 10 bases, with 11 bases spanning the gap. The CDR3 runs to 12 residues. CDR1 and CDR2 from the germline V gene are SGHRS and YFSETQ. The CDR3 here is CASSSTDYEQFF. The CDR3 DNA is TGCGCCAGCAGCTCAACGGACTACGAGCAGTTCTTC.

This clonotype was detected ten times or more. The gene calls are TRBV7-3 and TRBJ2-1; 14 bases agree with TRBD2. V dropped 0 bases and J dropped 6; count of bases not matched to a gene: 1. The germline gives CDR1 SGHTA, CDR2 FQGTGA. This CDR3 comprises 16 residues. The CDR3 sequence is CASSLTGTSGGNEQFF. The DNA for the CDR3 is TGTGCCAGCAGCTTAACGGGGACTAGCGGGGGCAATGAGCAGTTCTTC. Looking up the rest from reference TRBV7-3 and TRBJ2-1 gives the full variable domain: GAGVSQTPSNKVTEKGKYVELRCDPISGHTALYWYRQSLGQGPEFLIYFQGTGAADDSGLPNDRFFAVRPEGSVSTLKIQRTERGDSAVYLCASSLTGTSGGNEQFFGPGTRLTVL.